This T cell receptor (beta chain) is from a study of shared clonotypes between healthy human individuals. All donors qualified as healthy HIV-negative adults and had experienced no recent acute infections or vaccinations. Germline CDR1 reads KGHSH; CDR2 reads LQKENI. With 3 bases clipped from V and 2 bases from J, the junction kept 5 bases outside the gene matches. CDR3 length equals 16 residues. Several immunoSEQ plates received, in even portions, the genomic DNA of each subset. Using about 0.2 ug DNA, around 30,000 T cell genomes, the sorted-subset replicate PCRs were run. Assay used: immunoSEQ multiplex PCR; TCRdb lists only in-frame clones, some missing. The sample gives roughly 2.5 million clones, 90% to 95% of which show up once; about 0.13% is in the top ten.

The V gene is TRBV18, the J gene TRBJ1-4; 8 bases map to TRBD1. The TCR was taken from a man aged 18 to 35 in good health. The source material was naive CD4+ T cells sorted from blood. Sample subset: CD45RA+ positively selected. The DNA of the CDR3 is TGTGCCAGCTCACCCGGACAGGGATATACTAATGAAAAACTGTTTTTT. It encodes CASSPGQGYTNEKLFF.